These 14 T cell receptor beta chains originate from one sample sequenced in a study of T cell responses to AZD1222 COVID-19 vaccine. Libraries were prepared by immunoSEQ multiplex PCR; TCRdb keeps only in-frame clonotypes and omits some of them. The profile shows fewer than 150,000 clones, 92% of them singletons. The sample here was peripheral blood, taken on day 0 of AZD1222 vaccination. All receptors derive from an adult in good health.

The chain joins TRBV18 to TRBJ1-6; weak D call: TRBD1 (5 bases). This CDR3 is 14 amino acids long. Germline loops: CDR1 KGHSH, CDR2 LQKENI. With 2 bases removed from V and 11 bases from J, the gap between germline ends came to 13 bases. The CDR3 sequence is CASSPISGNAPLHF. The CDR3 nucleotides read TGTGCCAGCTCACCAATATCAGGGAATGCACCCCTCCACTTT.

The chain joins TRBV30 to TRBJ1-1; D gene uncertain. Germline loops: CDR1 GTSNPN, CDR2 SVGIG (reference sequence). This CDR3 spans 13 amino acids. CDR3 amino acids: CGASGDMNTEAFF. The CDR3 DNA reads TGTGGGGCCTCCGGGGATATGAACACTGAAGCTTTCTTT.

The rearrangement uses TRBV7-9 and TRBJ1-1, with D possibly being TRBD1 (5 bases). CDR1 and CDR2 (germline): SEHNR, FQNEAQ (reference sequence). Trimming took 4 bases from V and 3 from J, leaving 18 bases between them. The CDR3 extends over 16 amino acids. The CDR3 spells CASSSRLRRGDTEAFF. DNA for the CDR3: TGTGCCAGCAGCTCCAGACTCCGGCGAGGGGACACTGAAGCTTTCTTT.

The CDR3 is CATSREGGKLYNEQFF. CDR3 coding DNA: TGTGCCACCAGCAGAGAGGGGGGAAAACTTTACAATGAGCAGTTCTTC. This sequence joins TRBV15 and TRBJ2-1; D might be TRBD2 (6 bases). This CDR3 spans 16 amino acids. Trimming took off 0 bases at V and 4 bases at J, with 13 bases between the two ends. Germline V gene sequence: CDR1 LNHNV, CDR2 YYDKDF (reference sequence).

The chain combines TRBV19 with TRBJ1-2, with TRBD1 as a possible D gene (5 bases). Germline CDR1 LNHDA, CDR2 SQIVND (reference sequence). The CDR3 sequence is 15 residues long. The ends were cut back, 5 bases at V and 3 bases at J, with 16 bases in the middle. For the CDR3, the DNA is TGTGCCAGTAGTCAGGGTTTAATAGCGGACTATGGCTACACCTTC. It specifies CASSQGLIADYGYTF.

The CDR3 region is CASSQLRTGIPYEQYF. The CDR3 DNA is TGTGCCAGCAGCCAACTGAGAACAGGGATACCTTACGAGCAGTACTTC. The V and J genes are TRBV3-1 (or the pseudogene TRBV3-2) and TRBJ2-7, with D maybe TRBD1 (6 bases). This CDR3 is built from 16 residues. V gave up 2 bases and J gave up 4 bases, with 18 bases separating them. Germline V lookup: CDR1 LGHDT, CDR2 YNNKEL (reference sequence).

This chain uses TRBV3-1 (or the pseudogene TRBV3-2) with TRBJ2-1; 8 bases are shared with TRBD2. The CDR3 contains 14 residues. Germline CDR1 is LGHDT and CDR2 is YNNKEL (reference sequence). The trim removed 5 bases at V and 15 bases at J, leaving 15 bases unmatched. CDR3 region: CASSSRGGIIRLFF. Written as DNA, the CDR3 is TGTGCCAGCAGCTCCCGCGGGGGGATCATCCGTCTGTTCTTC.

The chain employs TRBV9 and TRBJ2-5, with TRBD2 matching 7 bases. Trimming cost V 0 bases and J 5 bases; bases outside gene matches: 7. Germline CDR1 SGDLS, CDR2 YYNGEE. The CDR3 is 15 amino acids. The CDR3 nucleotides read TGTGCCAGCAGCGTAGGCGGGGGTACCCGGGAGACCCAGTACTTC. This codes for CASSVGGGTRETQYF.

The CDR3 nucleotides read TGTGCTACCCGGCCGGGGGATTTTGGTGAAAAACTGTTTTTT. It specifies CATRPGDFGEKLFF. This chain links TRBV19 with TRBJ1-4; maybe TRBD1 (5 bases). In germline, CDR1 is LNHDA, CDR2 SQIVND (reference sequence). The length of the CDR3 is 14 residues.

The chain uses TRBV5-4 and TRBJ2-7; 12 bases line up with TRBD2. The ends lost 4 bases at V and 0 bases at J; junction bases unmatched: 5. The CDR3 runs to 16 residues. Per the germline V gene, CDR1 is SGHNT and CDR2 is YYREEE (reference sequence). The CDR3 DNA reads as TGTGCCAGCAGCCCGGGGGGACTAGCGGGCTCCTACGAGCAGTACTTC. Amino acid sequence: CASSPGGLAGSYEQYF.

The chain has TRBV6-5 and TRBJ1-2; TRBD1 matches 8 bases. The CDR3 is made up of 13 amino acids. CDR1 is MNHEY and CDR2 is SVGAGI in the germline V gene. V lost 8 bases to trimming and J lost 9 bases; unmatched junction nucleotides: 11. The DNA of the CDR3 is TGTGCCAGCGCCCGGGCAGGGGGCAATAGCTACACCTTC. It codes for CASARAGGNSYTF.

About this clone itself: The junction shows a germline mismatch at one end, possibly a read error. The CDR3 here is CASSLNMNAEAFF. Written as DNA, the CDR3 is TGTGCCAGCAGCTTGAATATGAACGCTGAAGCTTTCTTT. The chain has TRBV5-4 and TRBJ1-1; D unclear. CDR3 length: 13 amino acids. The germline V gene encodes CDR1 SGHNT and CDR2 YYREEE (reference sequence).

The V gene is TRBV29-1, the J gene TRBJ2-7; 10 positions agree with TRBD1. V gave up 6 bases and J gave up 4 bases; unmatched junction bases: 9. The CDR3 has 14 amino acids. Germline loops: CDR1 SQVTM, CDR2 ANQGSEA. CDR3 sequence: CSVLGTGDWYEQYF. The DNA for the CDR3 is TGCAGCGTACTTGGGACAGGGGACTGGTACGAGCAGTACTTC.

The chain carries TRBV10-3 and TRBJ1-2; unclear D gene. Trimming removed 10 bases at V and 3 bases at J, with 15 bases between. CDR1 is ENHRY and CDR2 is SYGVKD in the germline V gene. The CDR3 runs to 13 residues. The CDR3 loop reads CATGASADYGYTF. The CDR3 nucleotides are TGTGCCACCGGCGCCTCGGCCGACTATGGCTACACCTTC.